The sample holds a few counts of the clone carrying this TCR beta chain. The data are from a study of beta chain features in type 1 diabetes. CDR1 and CDR2 from the germline V gene are KGHSH and LQKENI. This CDR3 contains 15 residues. V dropped 3 bases and J dropped 1 base, with 12 bases sitting between them. Expressed TCRB transcripts were sequenced, since all the RNA that had been isolated was reverse transcribed. Only in-frame clones appear in the TCRdb table, and some are missing; sequencing was by immunoSEQ multiplex PCR. The sample includes approximately 150,000 clones, about 10% of them seen just once.

The sample comprised naive CD4+ T cells from blood. The receptor comes from a man aged 18 to 30 in good health. The rearrangement uses TRBV18 and TRBJ2-5, with D uncertain. CDR3 loop: CASSPKHLLQETQYF. The CDR3 DNA follows: TGTGCCAGCTCACCCAAACACCTCCTCCAAGAGACCCAGTACTTC.